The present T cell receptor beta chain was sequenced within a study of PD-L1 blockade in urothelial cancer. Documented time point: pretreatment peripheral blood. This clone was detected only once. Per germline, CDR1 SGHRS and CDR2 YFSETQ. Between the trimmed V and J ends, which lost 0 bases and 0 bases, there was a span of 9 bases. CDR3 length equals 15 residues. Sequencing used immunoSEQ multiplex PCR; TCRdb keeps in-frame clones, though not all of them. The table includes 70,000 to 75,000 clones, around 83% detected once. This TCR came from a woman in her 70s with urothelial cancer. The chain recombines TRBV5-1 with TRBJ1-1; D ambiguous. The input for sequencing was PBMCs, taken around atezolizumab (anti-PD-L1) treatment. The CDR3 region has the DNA TGCGCCAGCAGCTTGGCCTCAGACATGAACACTGAAGCTTTCTTT. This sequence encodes CASSLASDMNTEAFF.